What follows are 21 T cell receptor beta chains derived from one specimen sequenced in a study of blood T cell repertoires in COVID-19. Using immunoSEQ multiplex PCR, the repertoire was profiled, and TCRdb retains in-frame clones only, with some absent. There are about 130,000 clones in the sample; 88% occur only once, and about 1% lies in the top ten. Material: peripheral blood. These receptors all come from a woman of 80 years or more with acute or convalescent COVID-19.

This chain links TRBV18 with TRBJ2-7, with 10 bases fitting TRBD1. Germline-derived CDR1 and CDR2 are KGHSH and LQKENI. This CDR3 contains 14 residues. The ends lost 4 bases at V and 6 bases at J; junction bases unmatched: 6. Written as DNA, the CDR3 is TGTGCCAGCTCACGCGGGACAGGGGTTAGCGAGCAGTACTTC. This encodes CASSRGTGVSEQYF.

The chain joins TRBV5-4 to TRBJ1-1, with 9 bases that match TRBD1. Germline CDR1 reads SGHNT; CDR2 reads YYREEE (reference sequence). The length of the CDR3 is 15 residues. V was pared by 4 bases and J by 1 base, with 5 bases of the junction left unmatched. The CDR3 DNA sequence: TGTGCCAGCAGCCCCGGGACAGGGCAGAACACTGAAGCTTTCTTT. Translating gives CASSPGTGQNTEAFF.

This clone has a single count. The V and J genes are TRBV9 and TRBJ2-3, with D hard to call. In germline, CDR1 is SGDLS, CDR2 YYNGEE. The germline V and J ends were trimmed by 4 bases and 5 bases, with 17 bases remaining between them. The CDR3 is made up of 15 amino acids. The CDR3 DNA reads as TGTGCCAGCAGCTCTTGGGCCTCGGTAGGAGATACGCAGTATTTT. It encodes CASSSWASVGDTQYF.

The chain couples TRBV3-1 (or the pseudogene TRBV3-2) to TRBJ2-7, with 8 bases aligning to TRBD2. The CDR3 has 14 residues. CDR1 is LGHDT, CDR2 YNNKEL, per germline (reference sequence). V lost 6 bases, J lost 2 bases, and 6 bases stayed unmatched. The CDR3 spells CASRERGRPYEQYF. DNA of the CDR3: TGTGCCAGCAGAGAGCGGGGGAGACCCTACGAGCAGTACTTC.

The table lists this clone with a few counts. This sequence joins TRBV2 and TRBJ1-3; D unresolved. The germline CDR1 and CDR2 sequences are SNHLY and FYNNEI. V dropped 7 bases and J dropped 4 bases, with 5 bases sitting between them. The CDR3 sequence is 11 residues long. CDR3 loop: CASMGGNTIYF. The DNA for the CDR3 is TGTGCCAGCATGGGCGGAAACACCATATATTTT.

This clone was observed a handful of times. V usage is TRBV5-1 and J usage is TRBJ2-6, with a possible D match to TRBD1 (6 bases). Per the germline V gene, CDR1 is SGHRS and CDR2 is YFSETQ. V lost 4 bases, J lost 0 bases, and 8 bases lay in between. This CDR3 is 15 amino acids long. The CDR3 DNA reads as TGCGCCAGCAGCCGACAGGCCTCTGGGGCCAACGTCCTGACTTTC. This codes for CASSRQASGANVLTF.

This clone was seen only once. This chain uses TRBV5-1 with TRBJ2-1; 9 nucleotides align to TRBD2. The CDR3 length is 17 residues. V lost 4 bases and J lost 0; bases outside the gene matches: 8. The germline V gene has CDR1 SGHRS and CDR2 YFSETQ. The CDR3 loop reads CASSLSAGGLSYNEQFF. For the CDR3, the DNA is TGCGCCAGCAGCCTCTCCGCGGGGGGGCTCTCCTACAATGAGCAGTTCTTC. The entire variable domain, with the rest obtained from reference TRBV5-1 and TRBJ2-1, is as follows: KAGVTQTPRYLIKTRGQQVTLSCSPISGHRSVSWYQQTPGQGLQFLFEYFSETQRNKGNFPGRFSGRQFSNSRSEMNVSTLELGDSALYLCASSLSAGGLSYNEQFFGPGTRLTVL.

The chain uses TRBV9 and TRBJ1-3, with 7 bases lining up with TRBD1. The CDR3 runs to 16 residues. Per the germline V gene, CDR1 is SGDLS and CDR2 is YYNGEE. V was pared by 0 bases and J by 4 bases, with 7 bases of the junction left unmatched. The CDR3 sequence: CASSVGPTGAGNTIYF. In DNA form, the CDR3 reads TGTGCCAGCAGCGTAGGACCCACAGGGGCCGGAAACACCATATATTTT. The full variable domain, rest sourced from reference TRBV9 and TRBJ1-3, is DSGVTQTPKHLITATGQRVTLRCSPRSGDLSVYWYQQSLDQGLQFLIQYYNGEERAKGNILERFSAQQFPDLHSELNLSSLELGDSALYFCASSVGPTGAGNTIYFGEGSWLTVV.

This clone has only one observation. This chain joins TRBV7-8 and TRBJ1-5; TRBD1 matches at 7 bases. The CDR3 length is 14 residues. Germline V CDR1 and CDR2: SGHVS, FQNEAQ. Unmatched junction bases numbered 2, after V lost 4 bases and J lost 2 bases. This CDR3 reads CASSWDRGNQPQHF. CDR3 nucleotides: TGTGCCAGCAGCTGGGACAGAGGCAATCAGCCCCAGCATTTT.

The rearrangement uses TRBV19 and TRBJ2-1, with 8 positions matching TRBD1. V lost 3 bases to trimming and J lost 4 bases; unmatched junction nucleotides: 5. Looked up from germline, CDR1 is LNHDA and CDR2 is SQIVND (reference sequence). The CDR3 is 15 residues long. The CDR3 bases are TGTGCCAGTAGTATCGGCGGACAGGGATACAATGAGCAGTTCTTC. Translated, it gives CASSIGGQGYNEQFF.

This clone has only one observation. The V gene is TRBV19, the J gene TRBJ2-2; 8 positions match TRBD2. The germline CDR1 and CDR2 sequences are LNHDA and SQIVND (reference sequence). V lost 2 bases, J lost 4 bases, and 9 bases stayed unmatched. The CDR3 has 17 amino acids. CDR3 in amino acids: CASSIQPTSAGTGELFF. DNA of the CDR3: TGTGCCAGTAGTATACAGCCGACTAGCGCGGGCACCGGGGAGCTGTTTTTT.

This chain links TRBV7-3 with TRBJ2-2, with a tentative D call TRBD2 (6 bases). In germline, CDR1 is SGHTA, CDR2 FQGTGA. Deletions cut 2 bases from V and 4 bases from J, with 11 bases between. The CDR3 spans 15 residues. Here the CDR3 DNA reads TGTGCCAGCAGCTTATTTGGGGGGACCACCGGGGAGCTGTTTTTT. It yields the protein CASSLFGGTTGELFF.

This clone appeared once. The chain employs TRBV5-4 and TRBJ2-2, with 8 bases fitting TRBD2. Trimming at V came to 3 bases and at J to 2 bases, leaving 6 bases not matched to a gene. The CDR3 totals 16 residues. Germline values: CDR1 SGHNT, CDR2 YYREEE (reference sequence). CDR3 in DNA: TGTGCCAGCAGCTGGGGACTAGGGTATAACACCGGGGAGCTGTTTTTT. The encoded protein is CASSWGLGYNTGELFF.

The chain employs TRBV23-1 and TRBJ2-7, with 9 bases that match TRBD2. TRBV23-1 is marked as an open reading frame, function uncertain. With 0 bases clipped from V and 2 bases from J, the junction kept 8 bases outside the gene matches. This CDR3 spans 17 amino acids. The CDR3 DNA follows: TGCGCCAGCAGTCAATCAACAGCTAAGCGGGAGGCCTACGAGCAGTACTTC. It is translated as CASSQSTAKREAYEQYF.

This chain connects TRBV7-2 to TRBJ1-2; D may be TRBD1 (6 bases). The CDR3 runs to 13 residues. CDR1 is SGHTA, CDR2 FQGNSA, per germline. Trimming shortened V by 3 bases and J by 7 bases, and 12 bases separated the two germline ends. This CDR3 reads CASSFQQGSGYTF. The CDR3 coding sequence is TGTGCCAGCAGCTTTCAACAGGGTAGTGGCTACACCTTC. Using reference TRBV7-2 and TRBJ1-2 for the parts outside the CDR3, the full variable domain is GAGVSQSPSNKVTEKGKDVELRCDPISGHTALYWYRQSLGQGLEFLIYFQGNSAPDKSGLPSDRFSAERTGGSVSTLTIQRTQQEDSAVYLCASSFQQGSGYTFGSGTRLTVV.

The rearrangement uses TRBV18 and TRBJ1-1, with 8 bases aligning to TRBD1. V dropped 2 bases and J dropped 8; count of bases not matched to a gene: 1. The CDR3 runs 12 residues. Germline V gives CDR1 KGHSH, CDR2 LQKENI. The CDR3: CASSPNRGEAFF. The CDR3 DNA is TGTGCCAGCTCACCAAACAGGGGGGAAGCTTTCTTT.

CDR3 sequence: CASSRPGTSYNEQFF. The CDR3 nucleotides are TGTGCCAGCAGTAGACCCGGGACTAGTTACAATGAGCAGTTCTTC. The chain combines TRBV9 with TRBJ2-1, with 8 bases aligning to TRBD2. CDR3 length equals 15 residues. Germline CDR1 SGDLS, CDR2 YYNGEE. The J segment lost 4 bases and the V segment lost 5 bases, leaving 8 bases of the junction unmatched.

This clone occurred once. This rearrangement joins TRBV9 to TRBJ2-5, with a possible D match to TRBD2 (5 bases). The CDR3 has 15 residues. In germline, CDR1 is SGDLS, CDR2 YYNGEE. The V end lost 0 bases, the J end lost 4 bases, and 13 bases lay between the germline ends. CDR3: CASSVGPGRSETQYF. In DNA form, the CDR3 reads TGTGCCAGCAGCGTAGGCCCGGGAAGGTCAGAGACCCAGTACTTC.

The rearrangement links TRBV5-1 to TRBJ1-3, with a tentative D call TRBD1 (5 bases). The CDR3 totals 17 residues. V lost 2 bases, J lost 4 bases, and 19 bases lay in between. Germline-derived CDR1 and CDR2 are SGHRS and YFSETQ. The CDR3 protein is CASSFYPPDRAGNTIYF. The CDR3 nucleotides read TGCGCCAGCAGCTTTTACCCCCCCGACAGAGCAGGAAACACCATATATTTT. The full variable domain, its missing parts supplied by reference TRBV5-1 and TRBJ1-3, is KAGVTQTPRYLIKTRGQQVTLSCSPISGHRSVSWYQQTPGQGLQFLFEYFSETQRNKGNFPGRFSGRQFSNSRSEMNVSTLELGDSALYLCASSFYPPDRAGNTIYFGEGSWLTVV.

The rearrangement uses TRBV13 and TRBJ2-2, with 14 nucleotides matching TRBD2. Germline CDR1 and CDR2: PRHDT and FYEKMQ (reference sequence). The length of the CDR3 is 18 residues. V lost 5 bases and J lost 8; bases outside the gene matches: 13. The CDR3 protein is CASSQRTPGLAGAGELFF. The DNA of the CDR3 is TGTGCCAGCAGCCAACGAACGCCGGGACTAGCGGGAGCAGGGGAGCTGTTTTTT. The whole variable domain, remainder taken from reference TRBV13 and TRBJ2-2, is AAGVIQSPRHLIKEKRETATLKCYPIPRHDTVYWYQQGPGQDPQFLISFYEKMQSDKGSIPDRFSAQQFSDYHSELNMSSLELGDSALYFCASSQRTPGLAGAGELFFGEGSRLTVL.

The chain combines TRBV15 with TRBJ1-2; D is perhaps TRBD1 (6 bases). The CDR3 sequence is 15 residues long. Germline lookup yields CDR1 LNHNV and CDR2 YYDKDF (reference sequence). Trimming cost V 1 base and J 8 bases, with 17 bases left between them. CDR3 loop: CATSRVAGELSGYTF. The CDR3 nucleotides read TGTGCCACCAGCAGAGTGGCAGGGGAACTTTCGGGCTACACCTTC.